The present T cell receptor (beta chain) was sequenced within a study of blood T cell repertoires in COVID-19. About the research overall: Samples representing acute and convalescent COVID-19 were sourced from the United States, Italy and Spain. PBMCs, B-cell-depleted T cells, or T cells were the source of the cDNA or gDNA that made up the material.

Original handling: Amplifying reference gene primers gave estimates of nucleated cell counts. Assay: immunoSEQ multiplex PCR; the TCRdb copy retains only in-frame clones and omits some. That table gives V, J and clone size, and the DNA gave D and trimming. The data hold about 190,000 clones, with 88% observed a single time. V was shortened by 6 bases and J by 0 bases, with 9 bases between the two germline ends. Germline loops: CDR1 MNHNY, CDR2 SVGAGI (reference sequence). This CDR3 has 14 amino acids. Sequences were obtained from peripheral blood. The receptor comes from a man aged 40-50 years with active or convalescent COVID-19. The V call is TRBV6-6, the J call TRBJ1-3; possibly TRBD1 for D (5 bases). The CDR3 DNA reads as TGTGCCAGCAGGCTAGACAGCTCTGGAAACACCATATATTTT. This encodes CASRLDSSGNTIYF.